The 21 T cell receptor beta chains given below trace back to one sample, sequenced in a study of OX40 agonist ivuxolimab in advanced cancers. Profiled with immunoSEQ multiplex PCR; TCRdb holds only in-frame clones, not every one. The table has approximately 72,000 clones, about 90% seen once; the top ten hold 0.86%. The specimen was CD4+ or CD8+ T cells sorted from blood, collected in a trial of the OX40 agonist ivuxolimab. The origin of the receptors is an adult with an advanced solid tumor such as melanoma, head and neck, liver or kidney cancer.

This clone was counted between two and nine times. J is TRBJ2-7 and V is TRBV5-5, with a weak D call TRBD2 (9 bases). The V end was cut by 4 bases, the J end by 3 bases, with 20 bases between. Germline V gene lookup returns CDR1 SGHKS and CDR2 YYEKEE (reference sequence). The CDR3 is 16 residues long. For the CDR3, the DNA is TGTGCCAGCAGCGTGGGACAGGCACTAGCGGGCTACGAGCAGTACTTC. It encodes CASSVGQALAGYEQYF.

This clone has just a few counts. The V gene is TRBV4-2, the J gene TRBJ2-1, with 7 nucleotides matching TRBD2. Germline-derived CDR1 and CDR2 are LGHNA and YNFKEQ. There are 14 residues in the CDR3. V gave up 4 bases and J gave up 5 bases; unmatched junction bases: 5. CDR3 sequence reads: CASSPPGGNNEQFF. The CDR3 region has the DNA TGTGCCAGCAGCCCTCCGGGAGGAAACAATGAGCAGTTCTTC.

This chain connects TRBV7-9 to TRBJ1-4; no clear D gene. The CDR3 covers 15 residues. V was shortened by 5 bases and J by 6 bases, with 16 bases between the two germline ends. Germline V lookup: CDR1 SEHNR, CDR2 FQNEAQ (reference sequence). The DNA for the CDR3 is TGTGCCAGCAGCCCCGCGGTGGGATCTGATGAAAAACTGTTTTTT. Encoded protein: CASSPAVGSDEKLFF.

This chain uses TRBV28 with TRBJ2-7; D is perhaps TRBD1 (6 bases). The CDR3 runs 13 residues. Trimming stripped 6 bases from V and 1 base from J, with 10 bases between. Germline V gene lookup returns CDR1 MDHEN and CDR2 SYDVKM. The CDR3: CASSPGQSYEQYF. The CDR3 bases are TGTGCCAGCAGCCCAGGACAGTCCTACGAGCAGTACTTC.

The rearrangement links TRBV11-1 to TRBJ2-5; perhaps D is TRBD1 or TRBD2 (5 bases each). Germline CDR1 reads SGHAT; CDR2 reads FQDESV (reference sequence). The CDR3 extends over 14 amino acids. V was shortened by 5 bases and J by 2 bases, with 12 bases between the two germline ends. In DNA, the CDR3 is TGTGCCAGCAGCCCGGGGCACTCTCAAGAGACCCAGTACTTC. Translating it yields CASSPGHSQETQYF.

This sequence joins TRBV29-1 and TRBJ2-5, with 12 nucleotides matching TRBD1. The trim removed 5 bases at V and 4 bases at J, leaving 8 bases unmatched. Germline lookup yields CDR1 SQVTM and CDR2 ANQGSEA. This CDR3 comprises 15 residues. The CDR3 here is CSVPGQGALGETQYF. The DNA of the CDR3 is TGCAGCGTTCCGGGACAGGGGGCGCTTGGAGAGACCCAGTACTTC.

The chain combines TRBV2 with TRBJ2-3, with D uncertain. V lost 3 bases and J lost 1, with 14 bases in between. This CDR3 comprises 16 residues. Germline CDR1 and CDR2: SNHLY and FYNNEI. The CDR3 DNA reads TGTGCCAGCAGTGACGACAACGGAGTGGGCACAGATACGCAGTATTTT. This sequence encodes CASSDDNGVGTDTQYF. Combining the CDR3 with reference TRBV2 and TRBJ2-3 gives the whole variable domain EPEVTQTPSHQVTQMGQEVILRCVPISNHLYFYWYRQILGQKVEFLVSFYNNEISEKSEIFDDQFSVERPDGSNFTLKIRSTKLEDSAMYFCASSDDNGVGTDTQYFGPGTRLTVL.

The chain combines TRBV30 with TRBJ2-3; no reliable D call. CDR3 length equals 14 residues. The V end was cut by 8 bases, the J end by 0 bases, with 15 bases between. CDR1 is GTSNPN, CDR2 SVGIG, per germline (reference sequence). Here the CDR3 DNA reads TGTGCCACCCACCCGGCGGCAAGCACAGATACGCAGTATTTT. Translating gives CATHPAASTDTQYF.

V and J are TRBV5-4 and TRBJ2-1; D is undetermined. V lost 2 bases, J lost 2 bases, and 8 bases lay in between. CDR1 is SGHNT, CDR2 YYREEE, per germline (reference sequence). The CDR3 has 14 residues. The CDR3 sequence: CASSFTNTYNEQFF. In DNA, the CDR3 is TGTGCCAGCAGCTTCACTAACACCTACAATGAGCAGTTCTTC.

The chain is built from TRBV18 and TRBJ1-1, with D hard to call. The CDR3 has 13 amino acids. V was clipped by 7 bases and J by 0 bases, with 9 bases between them. Germline CDR1 reads KGHSH; CDR2 reads LQKENI. The DNA for the CDR3 is TGTGCCAGCTTGGTCAGTTTGAACACTGAAGCTTTCTTT. Encoded protein: CASLVSLNTEAFF.

CDR3 nucleotides: TGTGCCAGCAGTCTGACAGATAACTATGGCTACACCTTC. Its protein product is CASSLTDNYGYTF. The chain uses TRBV5-4 and TRBJ1-2, with D possibly being TRBD1 (5 bases). CDR1 is SGHNT, CDR2 YYREEE, per germline (reference sequence). The CDR3 loop spans 13 amino acids. Trimming cost V 5 bases and J 1 base, with 9 bases left between them.

This chain uses TRBV19 with TRBJ2-5, with unresolved D. The germline gives CDR1 LNHDA, CDR2 SQIVND (reference sequence). The CDR3 spans 13 residues. The V and J ends lost 3 bases and 4 bases respectively, with 9 bases between them. The CDR3 DNA is TGTGCCAGTAGTATCAGATTTAGAGAGACCCAGTACTTC. Amino acids: CASSIRFRETQYF.

The chain carries TRBV10-3 and TRBJ2-6; TRBD2 matches 7 bases. The V gene end was trimmed by 8 bases and the J gene end by 3 bases; junction bases not matched to a gene: 13. This CDR3 is 17 amino acids long. Germline lookup yields CDR1 ENHRY and CDR2 SYGVKD. CDR3 in amino acids: CAIRRGEGGGGANVLTF. The CDR3 DNA follows: TGTGCCATCCGGCGAGGGGAGGGAGGCGGTGGGGCCAACGTCCTGACTTTC.

This chain joins TRBV5-1 and TRBJ2-3, with 10 bases lining up with TRBD2. Germline trimming cut 2 bases from V and 6 bases from J; bases unmatched to any gene: 9. The CDR3 totals 16 residues. Germline CDR1 reads SGHRS; CDR2 reads YFSETQ. CDR3 bases: TGCGCCAGCAGCTTCACTAGCGGGGCCCTGCCCGATACGCAGTATTTT. It is translated as CASSFTSGALPDTQYF.

The V and J genes are TRBV6-6 and TRBJ2-3; D is tentatively TRBD1 or TRBD2 (5 bases each). Germline V gives CDR1 MNHNY, CDR2 SVGAGI (reference sequence). The CDR3 is made up of 14 amino acids. V was pared by 4 bases and J by 4 bases, with 12 bases between. DNA of the CDR3: TGTGCCAGCAGTTCCCCCGGGGACGCAGATACGCAGTATTTT. It yields the protein CASSSPGDADTQYF.

The chain employs TRBV25-1 and TRBJ1-3; the D is unclear. This CDR3 spans 14 amino acids. Germline CDR1 is MGHDK and CDR2 is SYGVNS. Between the trimmed V and J ends, which lost 5 bases and 1 base, there was a span of 9 bases. CDR3 amino acids: CASSSSLSGNTIYF. The CDR3 coding sequence is TGTGCCAGCAGTTCTTCTTTGTCTGGAAACACCATATATTTT.

The J gene is TRBJ1-3, the V gene TRBV4-1, with TRBD1 as a possible D gene (6 bases). The germline V gene has CDR1 MGHRA and CDR2 YSYEKL. The V end lost 3 bases, the J end lost 3 bases, and 9 bases lay between the germline ends. The CDR3 is 14 amino acids. The CDR3 is CASSHRGGGNTIYF. The CDR3 DNA sequence: TGCGCCAGCAGCCACAGGGGAGGTGGAAACACCATATATTTT.

The chain couples TRBV7-2 to TRBJ2-3; 9 positions agree with TRBD1. Germline values: CDR1 SGHTA, CDR2 FQGNSA. The CDR3 has 16 amino acids. Losses at the gene ends were 5 bases for V and 4 bases for J; bases not matched to a gene: 10. CDR3 loop: CASSQKAGQGPDTQYF. The DNA of the CDR3 is TGTGCCAGCAGCCAGAAGGCGGGACAGGGACCAGATACGCAGTATTTT.

The CDR3, as DNA: TGTGCCAGCAGCTTAGACAGGACAGTAAGGAGGGAGCTGTTTTTT. Residues: CASSLDRTVRRELFF. The V and J genes are TRBV5-6 and TRBJ2-2, with D tentatively TRBD1 (6 bases). The CDR3 has 15 amino acids. In germline, CDR1 is SGHDT, CDR2 YYEEEE. Trimming left V 2 bases short and J 9 bases short, with 17 bases between.

The chain links TRBV11-2 to TRBJ2-7, with a possible D match to TRBD1 (7 bases). The V gene's germline CDR1 is SGHAT and CDR2 FQNNGV. This CDR3 contains 13 residues. Trimming pared 4 bases from V and 9 bases from J, leaving 16 bases between. CDR3: CASSYQGGQGQYF. As DNA, the CDR3 is TGTGCCAGCAGCTATCAGGGGGGACAAGGGCAGTACTTC.

The gene calls are TRBV14 and TRBJ2-3, with 12 bases that match TRBD2. With 4 bases clipped from V and 2 bases from J, the junction kept 10 bases outside the gene matches. Germline CDR1 reads SGHDN; CDR2 reads FVKESK. The CDR3 contains 18 residues. This CDR3 reads CASSPTLGLAGFTDTQYF. In DNA, the CDR3 is TGTGCCAGCAGCCCAACTTTAGGACTAGCGGGGTTCACAGATACGCAGTATTTT.